One and the same sample provided the 3 T cell receptor beta chains below, sequenced in a study of T-cell memory formation after mild COVID-19. MiXCR, applied by TCRdb to the 5' RACE reads, yields one record per CDR3 protein. Of about 310,000 distinct CDR3 sequences listed, more than 15% were seen once; the top ten hold more than 20%. The source material was PBMCs or a T cell subset sorted from them (not recorded which). These receptors originate from a man aged 18 to 35 who had mild COVID-19 (a few samples of this study predate the infection). Cell type and time point are not known.

This sequence joins TRBV5-1 and TRBJ1-1, with TRBD1 as a possible D gene (5 bases). V shed 0 bases and J shed 5 bases, with 11 bases lying between them. The CDR3 runs to 14 residues. Germline V CDR1 and CDR2: SGHRS, YFSETQ. CDR3 protein: CASSLEAKGTEAFF. The CDR3 DNA reads as TGCGCCAGCAGCTTGGAGGCAAAGGGGACTGAAGCTTTCTTT.

This clonotype was picked up a small number of times. The CDR3 protein is CASSRGGSTEAFF. The CDR3 coding sequence is TGTGCCAGCAGCCGGGGGGGGAGCACTGAAGCTTTCTTT. This chain connects TRBV7-9 to TRBJ1-1; maybe TRBD1 (5 bases). CDR3 size: 13 residues. Looked up from germline, CDR1 is SEHNR and CDR2 is FQNEAQ (reference sequence). The ends were cut back, 5 bases at V and 4 bases at J, with 11 bases in the middle.

The chain combines TRBV30 with TRBJ2-7, with D maybe TRBD2 (6 bases). Trimming removed 3 bases at V and 7 bases at J, with 16 bases between. CDR1 is GTSNPN, CDR2 SVGIG, per germline (reference sequence). The CDR3 sequence is 13 residues long. In DNA form, the CDR3 reads TGTGCCTGGAGCACGGGACTGAGCGGGGAGCAGTACTTC. Translated: CAWSTGLSGEQYF.